Here is one T cell receptor beta chain with its context. Its specificity is not known. This CDR3 has 15 residues. V was cut by 3 bases and J by 1 base, with 9 bases left in between. Germline-derived CDR1 and CDR2 are KGHSH and LQKENI. The PCR contained 60 Vbeta and 13 Jbeta primers. TCRdb keeps only in-frame clones here, not all; method: immunoSEQ multiplex PCR. Of approximately 180,000 clones listed, about four fifths are singletons. The data were obtained in a study of cytomegalovirus exposure and HLA in healthy donors. Study-wide results and caveats: Earlier results showed most TCR beta V segments being productive about 90% or about 30% of the time.

The V call is TRBV18, the J call TRBJ2-2; D perhaps matches TRBD2 (6 bases). This receptor was obtained from a girl aged 10 to 17 in good health and CMV-seropositive. Material: PBMCs. The CDR3 region is CASSPSGGNTGELFF. CDR3 DNA sequence: TGTGCCAGCTCACCGTCCGGGGGGAACACCGGGGAGCTGTTTTTT.